Listed below are T cell receptor beta chains from one sample, sequenced in a study of vaccination and CD4 T cells after COVID-19. TCRdb re-derived calls from the PCR reads in MiXCR, one entry per CDR3 protein. The sample has roughly 20,000 distinct CDR3 sequences; roughly 51% are singletons. Which antigens these TCRs recognize remains unknown. Sequencing was carried out using CD4+ T cells from blood, cultured in vitro. The receptors come from a human donor who had recovered from COVID-19. CDR3s include the opening cysteine and the closing phenylalanine or tryptophan. The D gene is left open where the match is weak. Some rows have no size entry. The others give once, few or many, or a class for an expanded clone.

CDR3 protein	CDR3 DNA	J gene	V gene	CDR3 length	clone size	D gene
CASSAPRTSYEQYF	TGTGCCAGCAGTGCCCCTAGGACATCCTACGAGCAGTACTTC	TRBJ2-7	TRBV6-2/TRBV6-3	14	-	-
CATSRDQGRGREAFF	TGTGCCACCAGCAGAGATCAGGGTCGGGGGAGGGAAGCTTTCTTT	TRBJ1-1	TRBV15	15	few	-
CAWSGQVFKVEREQYF	TGTGCCTGGAGTGGACAGGTGTTTAAGGTTGAGCGCGAGCAGTACTTC	TRBJ2-7	TRBV30	16	-	-
CASSLIGGLQETQYF	TGTGCCAGCAGCTTAATAGGGGGTCTCCAAGAGACCCAGTACTTC	TRBJ2-5	TRBV7-3	15	-	-
CATSREKLARQYF	TGTGCCACCAGCAGAGAAAAACTAGCAAGGCAGTACTTC	TRBJ2-7	TRBV15	13	few	-
CASSPGTLSTDTQYF	TGCGCCAGCAGCCCCGGGACACTTAGCACAGATACGCAGTATTTT	TRBJ2-3	TRBV5-1	15	-	-
CASSLRYSYNEQFF	TGTGCCAGCAGCTTACGTTACTCCTACAATGAGCAGTTCTTC	TRBJ2-1	TRBV7-2	14	-	-
CASSLYADNEQFF	TGTGCCAGCAGCTTATACGCGGACAATGAGCAGTTCTTC	TRBJ2-1	TRBV7-6	13	-	-
CASRTFHHSQHF	TGTGCCAGCAGGACCTTCCACCATTCCCAGCATTTT	TRBJ1-5	TRBV6-1	12	once	-
CAWSASYGYTF	TGTGCCTGGAGTGCCTCCTATGGCTACACCTTC	TRBJ1-2	TRBV30	11	-	-
CASSAGQGEYNSPLHF	TGTGCCAGCAGTGCCGGACAGGGGGAATATAATTCACCCCTCCACTTT	TRBJ1-6	TRBV6-1	16	few	TRBD1
CASSLDWGLQETQYF	TGTGCCAGCAGCTTAGACTGGGGGCTCCAAGAGACCCAGTACTTC	TRBJ2-5	TRBV7-7	15	-	-
CASSQDPSTAEQFF	TGTGCCAGCAGCCAAGATCCTTCTACCGCTGAGCAGTTCTTC	TRBJ2-1	TRBV4-2	14	-	-
CASSKQESSNQPQHF	TGTGCCAGCAGCAAACAGGAGTCTAGCAATCAGCCCCAGCATTTT	TRBJ1-5	TRBV6-1	15	-	-
CASSRREYNSPLHF	TGTGCCAGCAGCCGCCGGGAGTATAATTCACCCCTCCACTTT	TRBJ1-6	TRBV6-1	14	-	-
CASSLQKHGYTF	TGTGCCAGCAGTTTACAAAAACATGGCTACACCTTC	TRBJ1-2	TRBV2	12	few	-
CASSLGTGVYEQYF	TGTGCCAGCAGCTTGGGGACAGGGGTCTACGAGCAGTACTTC	TRBJ2-7	TRBV7-9	14	-	TRBD1
CAIKKDRSYTEAFF	TGTGCCATCAAGAAGGACAGAAGTTACACTGAAGCTTTCTTT	TRBJ1-1	TRBV10-3	14	few	-
CASSLRGRGSTDTQYF	TGTGCCAGCAGTTTACGGGGGCGGGGTAGCACAGATACGCAGTATTTT	TRBJ2-3	TRBV27	16	-	-
CATRGWGLADTDTQYF	TGTGCCACCAGAGGTTGGGGACTAGCAGATACAGATACGCAGTATTTT	TRBJ2-3	TRBV24-1	16	-	TRBD2
CASSPRRADNEQFF	TGTGCCAGCTCCCCACGACGGGCAGACAATGAGCAGTTCTTC	TRBJ2-1	TRBV12-3/TRBV12-4	14	-	-
CASSQDNRGYNEQFF	TGCGCCAGCAGCCAAGACAACAGGGGCTACAATGAGCAGTTCTTC	TRBJ2-1	TRBV4-3	15	-	TRBD1
CASSLFRYGYTF	TGTGCCAGCAGCCTCTTTAGATATGGCTACACCTTC	TRBJ1-2	TRBV28	12	-	-
CSAAQGNIQYF	TGCAGTGCCGCCCAGGGGAACATTCAGTACTTC	TRBJ2-4	TRBV20-1	11	-	-
CASNQGQGKNEQFF	TGTGCCAGTAATCAGGGACAGGGAAAGAATGAGCAGTTCTTC	TRBJ2-1	TRBV19	14	-	TRBD1
CASSPDRGRMIRSTEAFF	TGTGCCAGCAGTCCTGACAGGGGGCGGATGATTAGGAGCACTGAAGCTTTCTTT	TRBJ1-1	TRBV12-3/TRBV12-4	18	-	TRBD1
CASSPSGRGRLEQYF	TGTGCCAGCAGTCCCTCGGGCAGGGGGCGTCTCGAGCAGTACTTC	TRBJ2-7	TRBV27	15	-	TRBD1
CASSRVFRRGETQYF	TGTGCCAGCAGCCGTGTATTTAGGAGGGGGGAGACCCAGTACTTC	TRBJ2-5	TRBV5-6	15	-	-
CAISEVKGANYQETQYF	TGTGCCATCAGTGAGGTCAAGGGGGCAAACTACCAAGAGACCCAGTACTTC	TRBJ2-5	TRBV10-3	17	-	TRBD1
CASSLVSGRALGEQYF	TGCGCCAGCAGCTTGGTTTCCGGGAGGGCCTTAGGCGAGCAGTACTTC	TRBJ2-7	TRBV5-1	16	-	TRBD2
CASSLLQGPYEQYF	TGCGCCAGCAGCTTGCTACAGGGGCCCTACGAGCAGTACTTC	TRBJ2-7	TRBV5-1	14	-	TRBD1
CASSFLVGSSYEQYF	TGCGCCAGCAGCTTTCTCGTTGGTAGCTCCTACGAGCAGTACTTC	TRBJ2-7	TRBV5-1	15	-	-
CASSLWGASYGYTF	TGTGCCAGCAGCTTATGGGGGGCTAGTTATGGCTACACCTTC	TRBJ1-2	TRBV7-9	14	-	-
CASRGSREDYEQYF	TGTGCCAGCAGAGGGAGCCGGGAGGACTACGAGCAGTACTTC	TRBJ2-7	TRBV2	14	-	TRBD2
CASRTIGTRISYGYTF	TGTGCCAGCAGGACCATTGGAACCCGAATATCTTATGGCTACACCTTC	TRBJ1-2	TRBV6-1	16	-	-
CASSQVASYEQYF	TGCGCCAGCAGCCAAGTGGCCAGTTACGAGCAGTACTTC	TRBJ2-7	TRBV4-1	13	once	-
CASSLEGTGYRYEQYF	TGCGCCAGCAGCTTGGAGGGGACAGGGTATCGTTACGAGCAGTACTTC	TRBJ2-7	TRBV5-1	16	-	TRBD1
CASSLSTSGANVLTF	TGTGCCAGCAGCTTATCTACCTCTGGGGCCAACGTCCTGACTTTC	TRBJ2-6	TRBV11-3	15	-	-
CRTPGQGAMRHGYTF	TGCAGGACTCCGGGACAGGGCGCCATGCGCCATGGCTACACCTTC	TRBJ1-2	TRBV20-1	15	-	TRBD1
CASSYQGEANYGYTF	TGTGCCAGCAGTTATCAGGGGGAGGCTAACTATGGCTACACCTTC	TRBJ1-2	TRBV6-5	15	few	TRBD1
CASSQGVGTVSYEQYF	TGTGCCAGCAGCCAAGGGGTCGGGACGGTGTCCTACGAGCAGTACTTC	TRBJ2-7	TRBV4-2	16	-	-
CASSLVQPDEQFF	TGTGCCAGCAGCTTAGTACAACCAGATGAGCAGTTCTTC	TRBJ2-1	TRBV7-2	13	-	-
CASSTGSSSYNSPLHF	TGTGCCAGCAGTACAGGATCGAGCTCCTATAATTCACCCCTCCACTTT	TRBJ1-6	TRBV28	16	-	-
CASSSGGWGTDTQYF	TGTGCCAGCAGCTCAGGTGGCTGGGGCACAGATACGCAGTATTTT	TRBJ2-3	TRBV7-9	15	-	-
CATSDTDRGRRETQYF	TGTGCCACCAGTGATACAGACAGGGGGCGTAGGGAGACCCAGTACTTC	TRBJ2-5	TRBV24-1	16	few	TRBD1
CASSGQVLGTQYF	TGTGCCAGCAGTGGACAGGTCCTGGGGACCCAGTACTTC	TRBJ2-5	TRBV12-3/TRBV12-4	13	few	TRBD1
CASSLVSGSSYNSPLHF	TGTGCCAGCAGCTTAGTGTCGGGGAGCTCCTATAATTCACCCCTCCACTTT	TRBJ1-6	TRBV7-2	17	once	-
CASSLPELTGGRNTGELFF	TGTGCCAGCAGTTTGCCCGAGCTGACAGGGGGCAGGAACACCGGGGAGCTGTTTTTT	TRBJ2-2	TRBV12-3/TRBV12-4	19	-	TRBD1
CASSSGGLAVAQYF	TGTGCCAGCAGCTCCGGGGGGCTAGCCGTGGCCCAGTACTTC	TRBJ2-5	TRBV7-2	14	few	-
CASSLGLAGTATNCGYTF	TGCGCCAGCAGCTTGGGGCTCGCGGGGACGGCGACTAACTGTGGCTACACCTTC	TRBJ1-2	TRBV5-1	18	-	-
CASSSQDSGNTIYF	TGTGCCAGCAGTTCCCAGGATTCTGGAAACACCATATATTTT	TRBJ1-3	TRBV6-5	14	-	-
CSARMSDYGYTF	TGCAGTGCTAGGATGTCCGACTATGGCTACACCTTC	TRBJ1-2	TRBV20-1	12	few	-
CRTNREGYEQYF	TGCAGGACAAACAGGGAGGGCTACGAGCAGTACTTC	TRBJ2-7	TRBV20-1	12	-	-
CAIVGQEGDGYTF	TGTGCCATCGTTGGACAGGAAGGGGATGGCTACACCTTC	TRBJ1-2	TRBV6-4	13	-	TRBD1
CASSLGAPLQQYF	TGTGCCAGCAGTTTAGGGGCCCCTCTTCAGCAGTACTTC	TRBJ2-7	TRBV12-3/TRBV12-4	13	-	-